The TCR beta chain under discussion was sequenced for a study of T-cell memory formation after mild COVID-19. Study as a whole: In these data, TCR clusters were largely donor specific.

5'RACE with constant-segment primers yielded barcoded, UMI-tagged TCR alpha and TCR beta cDNA libraries. TCRdb itself ran the 5' RACE reads through MiXCR, one entry per CDR3 protein. The sample carries about 400,000 distinct CDR3 sequences, more than 20% recorded once. Notes on the study in general: Day 15 to 85 contracting clones showed balanced CD4/CD8; day 15 to 37 expanders favored CD4+. Chiefly within CM and EM were the contracting CD4+ clones; CD8+ ones were within EMRA.

As concerns this clonotype: What it binds is not known.

The germline CDR1 and CDR2 sequences are MNHEY and SVGAGI. V was clipped by 4 bases and J by 8 bases, with 9 bases between them. There are 11 residues in the CDR3. Sample: PBMCs or a T cell subset sorted from them (not recorded which). The TCR was taken from an adult woman who had mild COVID-19 (a few samples of this study predate the infection). Cell type and time point are not known. The chain couples TRBV6-5 to TRBJ2-7; maybe TRBD1 (6 bases). CDR3 protein: CASSSGQQQYF. CDR3 nucleotides: TGTGCCAGCAGTTCCGGACAGCAGCAGTACTTC.